These T cell receptor beta chains were read from a single sample in a study of blood T cell repertoires in COVID-19. Using immunoSEQ multiplex PCR, the repertoire was profiled, and TCRdb retains in-frame clones only, with some absent. The sample contains about 80,000 clones, about four fifths of which appear only once. Sequencing was done on a sample of peripheral blood. These receptors came from a human donor in a cohort sampled during active COVID-19. Each CDR3 is given with its conserved first and last residue. D genes are given only for firm matches. The size field is filled for only some rows; it gives once, few, many or a size class.

v_call: TRBV5-1; cdr3_length: 12; d_call: -; j_call: TRBJ1-1; clone_size: -; cdr3_aa: CASSLDAREAFF; cdr3_nt: TGCGCCAGCAGCTTGGACGCACGGGAAGCTTTCTTT
v_call: TRBV6-5; cdr3_length: 13; d_call: -; j_call: TRBJ1-5; clone_size: -; cdr3_aa: CASWGRGAQPQHF; cdr3_nt: TGTGCCAGCTGGGGGAGGGGAGCACAGCCCCAGCATTTT
v_call: TRBV28; cdr3_length: 19; d_call: -; j_call: TRBJ1-5; clone_size: once; cdr3_aa: CASRSDMGGAAIGNQPQHF; cdr3_nt: TGTGCCAGCAGATCCGACATGGGGGGTGCGGCAATAGGCAATCAGCCCCAGCATTTT
v_call: TRBV2; cdr3_length: 12; d_call: TRBD1; j_call: TRBJ2-7; clone_size: once; cdr3_aa: CASGTEGYEQYF; cdr3_nt: TGTGCCAGCGGGACAGAGGGCTACGAGCAGTACTTC
v_call: TRBV6-5; cdr3_length: 15; d_call: TRBD2; j_call: TRBJ2-5; clone_size: -; cdr3_aa: CASSRLAGGGETQYF; cdr3_nt: TGTGCCAGCAGTCGACTAGCGGGGGGAGGAGAGACCCAGTACTTC
v_call: TRBV30; cdr3_length: 13; d_call: -; j_call: TRBJ2-3; clone_size: -; cdr3_aa: CAWSVLAGDTQYF; cdr3_nt: TGTGCCTGGAGTGTACTGGCGGGGGATACGCAGTATTTT
v_call: TRBV5-4; cdr3_length: 16; d_call: -; j_call: TRBJ1-1; clone_size: once; cdr3_aa: CASSRGGNMGNTEAFF; cdr3_nt: TGTGCCAGCAGCCGAGGGGGAAATATGGGGAACACTGAAGCTTTCTTT
v_call: TRBV7-2; cdr3_length: 16; d_call: TRBD2; j_call: TRBJ2-7; clone_size: -; cdr3_aa: CASSPSGGRPRDEQYF; cdr3_nt: TGTGCCAGCAGCCCCTCCGGGGGGAGGCCCCGGGACGAGCAGTACTTC
v_call: TRBV5-1; cdr3_length: 17; d_call: TRBD1; j_call: TRBJ1-6; clone_size: few; cdr3_aa: CASSLAGDRRYNSPLHF; cdr3_nt: TGCGCCAGCAGCTTGGCCGGGGACAGGAGGTATAATTCACCCCTCCACTTT
v_call: TRBV28; cdr3_length: 12; d_call: -; j_call: TRBJ1-2; clone_size: -; cdr3_aa: CASSLAPYGYTF; cdr3_nt: TGTGCCAGCAGTTTGGCACCTTATGGCTACACCTTC
v_call: TRBV7-3; cdr3_length: 15; d_call: TRBD1; j_call: TRBJ2-6; clone_size: -; cdr3_aa: CASSLRDRGPNVLTF; cdr3_nt: TGTGCCAGCAGCTTAAGGGACAGGGGGCCCAACGTCCTGACTTTC
v_call: TRBV3-1/TRBV3-2; cdr3_length: 15; d_call: TRBD2; j_call: TRBJ2-5; clone_size: -; cdr3_aa: CASSQRGTSGETQYF; cdr3_nt: TGTGCCAGCAGCCAAAGGGGGACTAGCGGAGAGACCCAGTACTTC
v_call: TRBV7-3; cdr3_length: 16; d_call: -; j_call: TRBJ1-3; clone_size: -; cdr3_aa: CASSFHRVTKGNTIYF; cdr3_nt: TGTGCCAGCAGTTTCCACAGGGTCACGAAAGGAAACACCATATATTTT
v_call: TRBV25-1; cdr3_length: 14; d_call: -; j_call: TRBJ1-1; clone_size: -; cdr3_aa: CASSEPGMNTEAFF; cdr3_nt: TGTGCCAGCAGTGAGCCCGGGATGAACACTGAAGCTTTCTTT
v_call: TRBV11-2; cdr3_length: 15; d_call: TRBD2; j_call: TRBJ2-2; clone_size: -; cdr3_aa: CASSYLAGGPGELFF; cdr3_nt: TGTGCCAGCAGCTATTTAGCGGGAGGGCCTGGGGAGCTGTTTTTT
v_call: TRBV9; cdr3_length: 15; d_call: TRBD2; j_call: TRBJ2-1; clone_size: -; cdr3_aa: CASSGGLGLYNEQFF; cdr3_nt: TGTGCCAGCAGCGGAGGACTAGGACTCTACAATGAGCAGTTCTTC
v_call: TRBV6-6; cdr3_length: 16; d_call: TRBD1; j_call: TRBJ2-7; clone_size: -; cdr3_aa: CASSYLGQGSSYEQYF; cdr3_nt: TGTGCCAGCAGTTACTTGGGACAGGGAAGCTCCTACGAGCAGTACTTC
v_call: TRBV30; cdr3_length: 11; d_call: -; j_call: TRBJ1-1; clone_size: -; cdr3_aa: CAWRQDAEAFF; cdr3_nt: TGTGCCTGGAGACAGGACGCTGAAGCTTTCTTT
v_call: TRBV11-2; cdr3_length: 13; d_call: -; j_call: TRBJ2-2; clone_size: once; cdr3_aa: CASRATNTGELFF; cdr3_nt: TGTGCCAGCAGGGCAACGAACACCGGGGAGCTGTTTTTT
v_call: TRBV5-5; cdr3_length: 14; d_call: -; j_call: TRBJ1-2; clone_size: -; cdr3_aa: CASSLTQGPYGYTF; cdr3_nt: TGTGCCAGCAGCTTGACCCAGGGTCCTTATGGCTACACCTTC
v_call: TRBV5-1; cdr3_length: 16; d_call: TRBD1; j_call: TRBJ2-5; clone_size: -; cdr3_aa: CASSLNPTGGAETQYF; cdr3_nt: TGCGCCAGCAGCTTGAATCCGACAGGGGGCGCGGAGACCCAGTACTTC
v_call: TRBV5-1; cdr3_length: 12; d_call: -; j_call: TRBJ1-2; clone_size: -; cdr3_aa: CASSLAQGGYTF; cdr3_nt: TGCGCCAGCAGCTTGGCCCAGGGTGGCTACACCTTC
v_call: TRBV7-6; cdr3_length: 15; d_call: -; j_call: TRBJ2-3; clone_size: -; cdr3_aa: CASSPRAGAPVTQYF; cdr3_nt: TGTGCCAGCAGCCCCCGAGCGGGTGCCCCGGTTACGCAGTATTTT
v_call: TRBV3-1/TRBV3-2; cdr3_length: 15; d_call: -; j_call: TRBJ2-1; clone_size: -; cdr3_aa: CASSQDSGTYNEQFF; cdr3_nt: TGTGCCAGCAGCCAAGATTCGGGGACTTACAATGAGCAGTTCTTC
v_call: TRBV12-3/TRBV12-4; cdr3_length: 13; d_call: TRBD1; j_call: TRBJ1-2; clone_size: -; cdr3_aa: CAIGQGDRGGYTF; cdr3_nt: TGTGCCATCGGGCAGGGGGATCGTGGTGGCTACACCTTC
v_call: TRBV7-8; cdr3_length: 14; d_call: -; j_call: TRBJ2-5; clone_size: -; cdr3_aa: CASSLGRGGETQYF; cdr3_nt: TGTGCCAGCAGCCTCGGTAGGGGGGGGGAGACCCAGTACTTC
v_call: TRBV7-9; cdr3_length: 13; d_call: -; j_call: TRBJ2-3; clone_size: -; cdr3_aa: CASRGTSTDTQYF; cdr3_nt: TGTGCCAGCAGAGGGACTAGCACAGATACGCAGTATTTT
v_call: TRBV7-9; cdr3_length: 16; d_call: -; j_call: TRBJ1-3; clone_size: few; cdr3_aa: CASSLSQGGPGNTIYF; cdr3_nt: TGTGCCAGCAGCTTAAGTCAGGGTGGCCCTGGAAACACCATATATTTT